This record concerns one T cell receptor (beta chain) sequence. The antigen remains undetermined. The germline V gene has CDR1 SNHLY and CDR2 FYNNEI. There are 12 residues in the CDR3. Trimming removed 5 bases at V and 2 bases at J, with 6 bases between. Each patient experienced a relapse that followed autologous stem cell transplantation, and brentuximab vedotin exposure varied. Repertoires were generated with immunoSEQ multiplex PCR, while TCRdb's copy carries only in-frame clones and drops some. The data hold tens of thousands of clones, with 81% observed a single time. These data come from a study of PD-1 blockade in classical Hodgkin lymphoma. Study summary: Every 2 weeks, patients had 3 mg/kg nivolumab intravenously.

The study's findings and limits: By cycle point C4D1, TCR diversity had risen significantly in CD4+ cells (but not CD8+ cells). As was reported, newly diagnosed patients showed lower baseline TCR diversity than healthy donors did.

This TCR came from a human donor with classical Hodgkin lymphoma. The source material was peripheral blood mononuclear cells (PBMCs), sampled at baseline. The genes are TRBV2 and TRBJ1-2; D is undetermined. The CDR3 reads CASSTTNYGYTF. As DNA, the CDR3 is TGTGCCAGCAGTACTACCAACTATGGCTACACCTTC.